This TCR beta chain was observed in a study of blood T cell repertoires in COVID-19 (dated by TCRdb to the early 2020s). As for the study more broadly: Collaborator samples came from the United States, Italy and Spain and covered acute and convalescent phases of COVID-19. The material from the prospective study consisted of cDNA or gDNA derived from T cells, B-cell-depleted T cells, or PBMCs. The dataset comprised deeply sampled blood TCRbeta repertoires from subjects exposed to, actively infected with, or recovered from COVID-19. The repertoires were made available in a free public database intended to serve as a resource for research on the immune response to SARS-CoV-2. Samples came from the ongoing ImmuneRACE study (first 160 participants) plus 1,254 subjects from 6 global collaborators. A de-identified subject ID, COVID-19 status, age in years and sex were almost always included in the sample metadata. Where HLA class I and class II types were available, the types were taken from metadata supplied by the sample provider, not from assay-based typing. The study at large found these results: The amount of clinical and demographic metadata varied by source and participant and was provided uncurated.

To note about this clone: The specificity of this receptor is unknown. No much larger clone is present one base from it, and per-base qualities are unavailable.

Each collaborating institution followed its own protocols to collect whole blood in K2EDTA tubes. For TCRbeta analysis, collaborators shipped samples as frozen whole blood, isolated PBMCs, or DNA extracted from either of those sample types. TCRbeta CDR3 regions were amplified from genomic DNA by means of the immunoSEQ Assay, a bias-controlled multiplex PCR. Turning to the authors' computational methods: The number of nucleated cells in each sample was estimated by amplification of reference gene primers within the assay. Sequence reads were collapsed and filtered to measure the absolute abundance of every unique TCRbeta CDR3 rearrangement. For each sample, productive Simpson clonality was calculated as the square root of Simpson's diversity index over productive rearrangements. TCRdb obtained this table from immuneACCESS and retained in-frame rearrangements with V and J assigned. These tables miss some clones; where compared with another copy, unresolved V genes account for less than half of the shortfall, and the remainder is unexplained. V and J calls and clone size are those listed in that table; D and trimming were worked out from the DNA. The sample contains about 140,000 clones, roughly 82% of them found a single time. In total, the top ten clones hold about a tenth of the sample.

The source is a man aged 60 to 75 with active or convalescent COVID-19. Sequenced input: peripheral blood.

The bases are TGTGCCTGGGCCCAGATCTCTGGAAACACCATATATTTT. The resulting protein is CAWAQISGNTIYF. Here the chain combines TRBV30 and TRBJ1-3, with the D gene uncertain. Per the germline V gene (reference sequence), GTSNPN is the CDR1 and SVGIG is the CDR2. The CDR3 covers 13 residues, taking in both the cysteine and the phenylalanine. Of the read, only the CDR3 DNA is kept; its 39 bases are in frame from base 1. V sheds 5 bases and J sheds 0 bases, leaving 8 bases between their ends.